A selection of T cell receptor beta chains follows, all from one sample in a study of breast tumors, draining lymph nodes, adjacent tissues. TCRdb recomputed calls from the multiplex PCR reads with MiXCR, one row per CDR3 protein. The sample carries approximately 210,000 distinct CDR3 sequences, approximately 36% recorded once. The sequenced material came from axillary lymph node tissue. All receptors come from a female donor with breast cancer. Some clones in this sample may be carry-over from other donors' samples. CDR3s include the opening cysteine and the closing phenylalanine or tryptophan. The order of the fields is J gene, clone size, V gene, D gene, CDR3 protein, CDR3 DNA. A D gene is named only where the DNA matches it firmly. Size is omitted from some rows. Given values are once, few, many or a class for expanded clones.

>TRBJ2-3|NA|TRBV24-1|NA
CATSAFDSVGSTDTQYF
TGTGCCACCAGTGCCTTCGATAGCGTAGGGTCCACAGATACGCAGTATTTT
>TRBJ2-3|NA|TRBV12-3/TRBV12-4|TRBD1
CASSLTGTGTTDTQYF
TGTGCCAGCAGTTTGACCGGGACAGGGACGACAGATACGCAGTATTTT
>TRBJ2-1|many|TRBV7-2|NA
CASSLGLGGYNEQFF
TGTGCCAGCAGCTTAGGGCTAGGAGGGTACAATGAGCAGTTCTTC
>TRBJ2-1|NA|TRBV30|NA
CAWSVRVRGYNEQFF
TGTGCCTGGAGTGTACGAGTGAGGGGGTACAATGAGCAGTTCTTC
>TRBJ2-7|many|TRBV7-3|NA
CASSSSRGYEQYF
TGTGCCAGCAGCTCATCCAGGGGCTACGAGCAGTACTTC
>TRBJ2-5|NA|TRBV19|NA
CASSIFAQNQPQYF
TGTGCCAGTAGTATTTTTGCCCAAAATCAGCCCCAGTACTTC
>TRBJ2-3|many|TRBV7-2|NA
CASSTQGSGTDTQYF
TGTGCCAGCAGCACTCAGGGCTCTGGCACAGATACGCAGTATTTT
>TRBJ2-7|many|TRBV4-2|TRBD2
CASSQVASGGSEQYF
TGTGCCAGCAGCCAAGTAGCTAGCGGGGGTAGCGAGCAGTACTTC
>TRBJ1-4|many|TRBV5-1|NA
CASSSDPATNEKLFF
TGCGCCAGCAGCTCCGACCCTGCAACTAATGAAAAACTGTTTTTT
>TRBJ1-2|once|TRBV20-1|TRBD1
CSAPGTGNYGYTF
TGCAGTGCCCCTGGGACAGGGAACTATGGCTACACCTTC
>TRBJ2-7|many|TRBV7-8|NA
CASSSDPRSYEQYF
TGTGCCAGCAGCTCGGACCCTCGCTCCTACGAGCAGTACTTC
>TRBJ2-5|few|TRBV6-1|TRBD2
CASRPGTSGVGETQYF
TGTGCCAGCAGACCCGGGACTAGCGGGGTGGGGGAGACCCAGTACTTC
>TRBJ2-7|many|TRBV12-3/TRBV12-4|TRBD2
CASSRTSGSYEQYF
TGTGCCAGCAGCCGGACTAGCGGGAGCTACGAGCAGTACTTC
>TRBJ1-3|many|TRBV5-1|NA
CASRLGLYSGNTIYF
TGCGCCAGCAGGTTAGGCCTCTACTCTGGAAACACCATATATTTT
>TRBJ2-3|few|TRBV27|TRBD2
CASKSAGVGDTQYF
TGTGCCAGCAAGAGTGCGGGAGTAGGAGATACGCAGTATTTT
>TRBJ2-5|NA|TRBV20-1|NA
CSARDPSTGLGQETQYF
TGCAGTGCTAGAGACCCCTCTACAGGGCTCGGACAAGAGACCCAGTACTTC
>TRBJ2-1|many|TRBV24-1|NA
CATSARKLADSSNEQFF
TGTGCCACCAGTGCTCGGAAGTTAGCGGACTCTAGCAATGAGCAGTTCTTC
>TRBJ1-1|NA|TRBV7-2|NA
CASSFGSMNTEAFF
TGTGCCAGCAGCTTTGGCAGCATGAACACTGAAGCTTTCTTT
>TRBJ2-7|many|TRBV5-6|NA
CASSLLGPTYEQYF
TGTGCCAGCAGCTTGCTAGGGCCCACCTACGAGCAGTACTTC
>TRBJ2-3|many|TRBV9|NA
CASSVAKGHTQYF
TGTGCCAGCAGCGTAGCGAAAGGTCATACGCAGTATTTT
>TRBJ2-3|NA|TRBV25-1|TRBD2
CASIIPGGSTDTQYF
TGTGCCAGCATCATCCCGGGAGGGAGCACAGATACGCAGTATTTT
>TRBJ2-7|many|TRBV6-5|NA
CASKPEGRSYEQYF
TGTGCCAGCAAGCCTGAGGGACGCTCCTACGAGCAGTACTTC
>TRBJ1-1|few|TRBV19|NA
CASSIAGLNTEAFF
TGTGCCAGTAGTATTGCGGGTTTGAACACTGAAGCTTTCTTT